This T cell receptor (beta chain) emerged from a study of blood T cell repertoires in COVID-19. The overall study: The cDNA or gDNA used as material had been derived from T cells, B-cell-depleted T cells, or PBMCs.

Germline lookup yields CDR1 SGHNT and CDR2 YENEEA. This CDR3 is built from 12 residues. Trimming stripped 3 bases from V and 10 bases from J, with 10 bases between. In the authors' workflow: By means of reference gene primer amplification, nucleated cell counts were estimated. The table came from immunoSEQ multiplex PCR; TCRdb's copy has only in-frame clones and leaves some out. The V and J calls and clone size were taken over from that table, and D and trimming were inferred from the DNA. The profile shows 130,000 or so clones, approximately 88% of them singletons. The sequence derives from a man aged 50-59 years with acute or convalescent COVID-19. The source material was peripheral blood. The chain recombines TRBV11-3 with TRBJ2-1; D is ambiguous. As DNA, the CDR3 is TGTGCCAGCAGCTTTAGATCCTCCGAGCAGTTCTTC. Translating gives CASSFRSSEQFF.